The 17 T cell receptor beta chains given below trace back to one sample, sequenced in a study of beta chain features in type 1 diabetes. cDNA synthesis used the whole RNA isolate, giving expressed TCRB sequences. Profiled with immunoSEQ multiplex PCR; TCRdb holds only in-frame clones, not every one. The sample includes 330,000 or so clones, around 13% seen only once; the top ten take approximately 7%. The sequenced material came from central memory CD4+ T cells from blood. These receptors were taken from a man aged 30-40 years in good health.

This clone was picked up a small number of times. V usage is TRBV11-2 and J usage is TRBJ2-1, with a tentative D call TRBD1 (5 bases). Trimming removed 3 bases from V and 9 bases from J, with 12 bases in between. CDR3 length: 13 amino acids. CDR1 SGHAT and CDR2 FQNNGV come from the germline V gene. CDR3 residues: CASSFGYQGEQFF. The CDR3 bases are TGTGCCAGCAGCTTTGGGTATCAGGGTGAGCAGTTCTTC.

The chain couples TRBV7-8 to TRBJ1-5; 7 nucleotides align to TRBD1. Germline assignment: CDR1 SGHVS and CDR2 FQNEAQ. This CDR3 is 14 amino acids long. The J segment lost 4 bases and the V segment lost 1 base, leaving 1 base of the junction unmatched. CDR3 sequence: CASSLGTGNQPQHF. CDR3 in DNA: TGTGCCAGCAGCTTAGGGACAGGTAATCAGCCCCAGCATTTT.

DNA of the CDR3: TGTGCCAGCACCTCGCGCCCCGCTAATTCACCCCTCCACTTT. Amino acid sequence: CASTSRPANSPLHF. The chain joins TRBV6-1 to TRBJ1-6; D remains ambiguous. V was pared by 7 bases and J by 6 bases, with 13 bases between. Germline CDR1 and CDR2: MNHNS and SASEGT. The CDR3 extends over 14 amino acids.

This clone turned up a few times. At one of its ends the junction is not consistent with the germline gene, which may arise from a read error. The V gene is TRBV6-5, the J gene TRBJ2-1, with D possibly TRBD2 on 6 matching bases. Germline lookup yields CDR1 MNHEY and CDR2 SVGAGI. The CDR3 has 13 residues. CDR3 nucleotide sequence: TGTGCCATCAGTGCGGGAACCTACAATGAGCAGTTCTTC. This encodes CAISAGTYNEQFF.

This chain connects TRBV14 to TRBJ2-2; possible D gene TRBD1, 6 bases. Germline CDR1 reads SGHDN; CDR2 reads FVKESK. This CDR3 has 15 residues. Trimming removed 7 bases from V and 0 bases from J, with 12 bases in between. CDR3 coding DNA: TGTGCCAGCACCACGACAGGACCGAACACCGGGGAGCTGTTTTTT. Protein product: CASTTTGPNTGELFF. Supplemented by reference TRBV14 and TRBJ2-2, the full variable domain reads EAGVTQFPSHSVIEKGQTVTLRCDPISGHDNLYWYRRVMGKEIKFLLHFVKESKQDESGMPNNRFLAERTGGTYSTLKVQPAELEDSGVYFCASTTTGPNTGELFFGEGSRLTVL.

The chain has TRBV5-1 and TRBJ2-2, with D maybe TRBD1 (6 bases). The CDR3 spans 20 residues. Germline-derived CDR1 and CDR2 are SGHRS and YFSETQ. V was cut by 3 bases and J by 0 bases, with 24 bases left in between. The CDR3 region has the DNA TGCGCCAGCAGCTCAGGCCTCGAAGGACAGAAAGGCTCGAACACCGGGGAGCTGTTTTTT. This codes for CASSSGLEGQKGSNTGELFF.

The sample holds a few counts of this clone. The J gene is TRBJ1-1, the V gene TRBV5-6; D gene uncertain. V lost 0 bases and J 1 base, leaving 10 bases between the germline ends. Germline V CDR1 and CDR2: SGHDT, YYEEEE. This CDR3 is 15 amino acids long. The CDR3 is CASSLGRRTNTEAFF. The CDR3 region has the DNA TGTGCCAGCAGCTTGGGGAGGCGGACGAACACTGAAGCTTTCTTT.

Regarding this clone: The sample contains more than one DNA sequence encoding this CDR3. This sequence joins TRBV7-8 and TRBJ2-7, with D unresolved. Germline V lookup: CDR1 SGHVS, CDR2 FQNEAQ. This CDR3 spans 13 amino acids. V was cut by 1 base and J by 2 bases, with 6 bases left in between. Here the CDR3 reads CASSLGSTYEQYV. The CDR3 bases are TGTGCCAGCAGCTTAGGGTCCACCTACGAGCAGTACGTC.

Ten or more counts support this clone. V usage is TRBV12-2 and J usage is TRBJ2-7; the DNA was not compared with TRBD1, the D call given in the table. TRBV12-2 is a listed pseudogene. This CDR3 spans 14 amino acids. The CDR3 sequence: CASRLAWAGYEQYV. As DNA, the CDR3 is TGTGCAAGTCGCTTAGCTTGGGCAGGTTACGAGCAGTACGTC.

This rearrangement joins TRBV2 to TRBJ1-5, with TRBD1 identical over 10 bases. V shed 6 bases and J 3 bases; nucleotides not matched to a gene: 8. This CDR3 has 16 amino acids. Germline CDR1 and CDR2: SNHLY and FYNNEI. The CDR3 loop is CASRAGTGVDNQPQHF. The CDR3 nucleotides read TGTGCCAGCAGGGCCGGGACAGGGGTTGACAATCAGCCCCAGCATTTT.

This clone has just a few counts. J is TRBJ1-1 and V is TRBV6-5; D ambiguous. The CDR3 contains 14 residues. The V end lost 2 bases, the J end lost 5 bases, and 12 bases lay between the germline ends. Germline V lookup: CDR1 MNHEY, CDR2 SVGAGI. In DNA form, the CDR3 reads TGTGCCAGCAGTTACGATACTCGCGGGACTGAAGCTTTCTTT. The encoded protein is CASSYDTRGTEAFF.

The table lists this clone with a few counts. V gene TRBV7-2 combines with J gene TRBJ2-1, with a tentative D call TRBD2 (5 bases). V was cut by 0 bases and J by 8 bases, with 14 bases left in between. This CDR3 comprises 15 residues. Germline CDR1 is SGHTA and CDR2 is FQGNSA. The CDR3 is CASSLARTQYDEQFF. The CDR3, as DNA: TGTGCCAGCAGCTTAGCGAGGACTCAATACGATGAGCAGTTCTTC.

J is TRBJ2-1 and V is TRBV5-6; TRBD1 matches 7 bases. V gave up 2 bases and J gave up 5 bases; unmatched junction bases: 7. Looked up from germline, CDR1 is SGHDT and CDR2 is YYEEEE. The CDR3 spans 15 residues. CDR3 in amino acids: CASSFIRDRNNEQFF. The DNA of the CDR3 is TGTGCCAGCAGCTTCATCCGGGACAGAAACAATGAGCAGTTCTTC. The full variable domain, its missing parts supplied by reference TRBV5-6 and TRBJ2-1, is DAGVTQSPTHLIKTRGQQVTLRCSPKSGHDTVSWYQQALGQGPQFIFQYYEEEERQRGNFPDRFSGHQFPNYSSELNVNALLLGDSALYLCASSFIRDRNNEQFFGPGTRLTVL.

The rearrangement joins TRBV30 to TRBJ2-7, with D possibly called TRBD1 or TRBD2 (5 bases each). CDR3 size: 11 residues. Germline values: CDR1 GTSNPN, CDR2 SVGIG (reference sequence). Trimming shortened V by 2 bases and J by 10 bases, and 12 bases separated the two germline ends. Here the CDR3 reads CAWSIGGDQYV. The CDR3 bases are TGTGCCTGGAGTATTGGGGGAGATCAGTACGTC.

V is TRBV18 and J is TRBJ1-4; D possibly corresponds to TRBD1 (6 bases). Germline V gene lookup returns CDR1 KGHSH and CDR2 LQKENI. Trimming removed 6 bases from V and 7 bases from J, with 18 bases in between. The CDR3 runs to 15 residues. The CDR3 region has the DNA TGTGCCAGCTCCTCCCTCGGGGGGACAAGTGAAAAACTGTTTTTT. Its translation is CASSSLGGTSEKLFF.

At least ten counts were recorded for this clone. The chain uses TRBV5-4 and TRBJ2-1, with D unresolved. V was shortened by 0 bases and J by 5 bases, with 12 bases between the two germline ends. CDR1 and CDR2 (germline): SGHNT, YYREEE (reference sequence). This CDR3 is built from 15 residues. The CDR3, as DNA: TGTGCCAGCAGCTTGGCGGGCGGTTTAAACAATGAGCAGTTCTTC. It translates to CASSLAGGLNNEQFF.

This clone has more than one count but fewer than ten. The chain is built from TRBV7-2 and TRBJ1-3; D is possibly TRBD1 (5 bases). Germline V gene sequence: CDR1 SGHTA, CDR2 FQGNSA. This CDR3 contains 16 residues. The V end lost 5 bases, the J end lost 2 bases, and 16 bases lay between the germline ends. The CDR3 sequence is CASSPPGTGTGNTIYF. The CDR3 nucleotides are TGTGCCAGCAGCCCACCCGGGACGGGGACTGGAAACACCATATATTTT.